Included here is one T cell receptor (beta chain) sequence, with context. The CDR3 length is 16 residues. Germline-derived CDR1 and CDR2 are SGHKS and YYEKEE (reference sequence). V lost 4 bases and J lost 7; bases outside the gene matches: 13. This sample is part of a study of cytomegalovirus exposure and HLA in healthy donors. The PCR contained 60 Vbeta and 13 Jbeta primers. Only in-frame clones appear in the TCRdb table, and some are missing; sequencing was by immunoSEQ multiplex PCR. Of 150,000 or so clones in the sample, 60% to 80% were seen once. Sequenced input: PBMCs. V gene TRBV5-5 combines with J gene TRBJ2-7; 11 nucleotides line up with TRBD2. The receptor was isolated from a male donor in good health and CMV-seronegative. The CDR3 region has the DNA TGTGCCAGCAGCCCCCCTCTAGCGGGAGGCACGGGGGAGCAGTACTTC. The encoded protein is CASSPPLAGGTGEQYF.